This T cell receptor beta chain is drawn from a study of PD-1 blockade in classical Hodgkin lymphoma. The time point is: cycle 4 day 1 (C4D1), after 5 to 7 weeks of nivolumab. Each patient experienced a relapse that followed autologous stem cell transplantation, and brentuximab vedotin exposure varied. Researchers used magnetic negative selection to pull out pure CD4+ T cells from thawed PBMCs. Study-level results: The authors have not defined what causes the repertoire differences, possibly disease activity or prior therapy.

V was clipped by 3 bases and J by 4 bases; unmatched bases: 4. This CDR3 contains 14 residues. Germline V lookup: CDR1 SEHNR, CDR2 FQNEAQ (reference sequence). Clones were sequenced by immunoSEQ multiplex PCR, and TCRdb holds only the in-frame ones, with some missing. The sample holds fewer than 20,000 clones, around 72% seen once. This clone was observed a few times. Antigen unknown. The sequence came from a human donor with classical Hodgkin lymphoma. The V gene is TRBV7-9, the J gene TRBJ2-3; 7 bases are a match to TRBD2. This specimen was CD4+ T cells from blood, taken before the fourth cycle of nivolumab. The CDR3 DNA reads TGTGCCAGCAGCTTGGGGAGGGCAGCAGATACGCAGTATTTT. This translates into CASSLGRAADTQYF.